The 11 T cell receptor beta chains listed next were all sequenced from one sample in a study of blood T cell repertoires in COVID-19. Assay: immunoSEQ multiplex PCR; the TCRdb copy retains only in-frame clones and omits some. Found here are 120,000 or so clones, 84% of them singletons; the top ten hold roughly an eighth. The sequencing sample was made of peripheral blood. Source of these receptors: a woman aged 25-40 years who had recovered from COVID-19.

The chain couples TRBV4-1 to TRBJ2-3; TRBD2 matches at 10 bases. Germline V lookup: CDR1 MGHRA, CDR2 YSYEKL. This CDR3 comprises 18 residues. V shed 8 bases, J shed 4 bases, and the junction held 18 bases outside the gene matches. The CDR3 loop reads CASGPPGQSGGDPDTQYF. The CDR3 nucleotides read TGCGCCAGCGGACCACCTGGACAGAGCGGGGGGGACCCAGATACGCAGTATTTT.

The V call is TRBV28, the J call TRBJ1-5; D unclear. The CDR3 loop spans 15 amino acids. V was shortened by 4 bases and J by 3 bases, with 13 bases between the two germline ends. Germline-derived CDR1 and CDR2 are MDHEN and SYDVKM. The chain's CDR3 is CASSYERWNNQPQHF. The CDR3 nucleotides are TGTGCCAGCAGTTATGAGCGCTGGAACAATCAGCCCCAGCATTTT.

The CDR3 sequence is CASSPSPVTDTQYF. In DNA, the CDR3 is TGTGCCAGCAGTCCCTCCCCGGTGACAGATACGCAGTATTTT. The chain employs TRBV6-5 and TRBJ2-3; no clear D gene. CDR1 MNHEY and CDR2 SVGAGI come from the germline V gene. V was cut by 5 bases and J by 3 bases, with 12 bases left in between. The CDR3 spans 14 residues.

This clone was seen once. V is TRBV5-1 and J is TRBJ2-7; 8 bases agree with TRBD1. The germline V gene has CDR1 SGHRS and CDR2 YFSETQ. The CDR3 spans 15 residues. Trimming at V came to 4 bases and at J to 3 bases, leaving 9 bases not matched to a gene. The CDR3 nucleotides are TGCGCCAGCAGCCCGTGGACAGGGCCGAACTACGAGCAGTACTTC. This encodes CASSPWTGPNYEQYF. The full variable domain, rest sourced from reference TRBV5-1 and TRBJ2-7, is KAGVTQTPRYLIKTRGQQVTLSCSPISGHRSVSWYQQTPGQGLQFLFEYFSETQRNKGNFPGRFSGRQFSNSRSEMNVSTLELGDSALYLCASSPWTGPNYEQYFGPGTRLTVT.

V gene TRBV5-1 combines with J gene TRBJ2-3, with a weak D call TRBD1 (6 bases). The CDR3 has 16 amino acids. The V and J ends lost 0 bases and 0 bases respectively, with 11 bases between them. The germline gives CDR1 SGHRS, CDR2 YFSETQ. The CDR3 reads CASSLAAQGSTDTQYF. CDR3 DNA: TGCGCCAGCAGCTTGGCGGCCCAGGGGAGCACAGATACGCAGTATTTT.

The chain links TRBV6-5 to TRBJ2-7; D perhaps matches TRBD2 (6 bases). Deletions cut 8 bases from V and 5 bases from J, with 16 bases between. CDR3 length: 13 amino acids. The germline V gene has CDR1 MNHEY and CDR2 SVGAGI. CDR3 DNA sequence: TGTGCCAGCCGAGCCGCAGGGACTCACGAGCAGTACTTC. Protein: CASRAAGTHEQYF.

V usage is TRBV4-1 and J usage is TRBJ2-1, with 8 bases aligning to TRBD2. CDR3 length: 18 amino acids. Germline CDR1 and CDR2: MGHRA and YSYEKL. J was trimmed by 1 base and V by 1 base; bases with no gene match: 9. The CDR3 loop is CASSQGGLAGPSYNEQFF. Written as DNA, the CDR3 is TGCGCCAGCAGCCAAGGGGGGCTAGCGGGCCCGTCCTACAATGAGCAGTTCTTC.

J is TRBJ2-5 and V is TRBV5-1, with D possibly TRBD2 on 6 matching bases. Germline lookup yields CDR1 SGHRS and CDR2 YFSETQ. The CDR3 is 15 amino acids. Trimming cost V 0 bases and J 5 bases, with 14 bases left between them. The CDR3 DNA reads as TGCGCCAGCAGCTTGGCACTAGCTTCCCGGGAGACCCAGTACTTC. Translating it yields CASSLALASRETQYF.

In nucleotides, the CDR3 is TGTGCCACCAGCAGAGAGCCAGGGCCCTCCTACGAGCAGTACTTC. Translated: CATSREPGPSYEQYF. The chain combines TRBV15 with TRBJ2-7; a possible D gene is TRBD1 (5 bases). The CDR3 runs to 15 residues. V lost 0 bases, J lost 0 bases, and 9 bases lay in between. Germline CDR1 reads LNHNV; CDR2 reads YYDKDF (reference sequence). Combining the CDR3 with reference TRBV15 and TRBJ2-7 gives the whole variable domain DAMVIQNPRYQVTQFGKPVTLSCSQTLNHNVMYWYQQKSSQAPKLLFHYYDKDFNNEADTPDNFQSRRPNTSFCFLDIRSPGLGDTAMYLCATSREPGPSYEQYFGPGTRLTVT.

The sample holds one count of this clone. This rearrangement joins TRBV7-8 to TRBJ2-7; 7 bases agree with TRBD1. V shed 4 bases and J 1 base; nucleotides not matched to a gene: 4. The V gene's germline CDR1 is SGHVS and CDR2 FQNEAQ. The length of the CDR3 is 14 residues. CDR3 coding DNA: TGTGCCAGCAGCTATACAGGGGCGTCCTACGAGCAGTACTTC. Translating it yields CASSYTGASYEQYF.

The chain couples TRBV5-4 to TRBJ1-6; no clear D. CDR1 and CDR2 (germline): SGHNT, YYREEE (reference sequence). This CDR3 has 14 residues. Deletions cut 1 base from V and 9 bases from J, with 11 bases between. The CDR3 here is CASSLLSGSSPLHF. In nucleotides, the CDR3 is TGTGCCAGCAGCTTGCTAAGCGGGAGTTCACCCCTCCACTTT.